This TCR beta chain was recorded in a study of blood T cell repertoires in COVID-19. V shed 2 bases and J 4 bases; nucleotides not matched to a gene: 7. Germline V gene sequence: CDR1 SNHLY, CDR2 FYNNEI. CDR3 size: 15 residues. As processed by the authors: Amplification from reference gene primers served as the basis for estimated nucleated cell counts. Measured with immunoSEQ multiplex PCR; TCRdb has only the in-frame clones, and not every one. The V and J calls and clone size come from that table; D and trimming were worked out from the DNA. The repertoire holds tens of thousands of clones, roughly 84% seen once, with 3% to 4% in the top ten.

The TCR was taken from a man aged 45-65 years with acute or convalescent COVID-19. The sequenced material came from peripheral blood. This chain joins TRBV2 and TRBJ2-7, with TRBD1 identical over 8 bases. CDR3 sequence (DNA): TGTGCCAGCAGTGAACTGTGGACAGGGTTATACGAGCAGTACTTC. This encodes CASSELWTGLYEQYF. Together with reference TRBV2 and TRBJ2-7, the CDR3 gives the full variable domain: EPEVTQTPSHQVTQMGQEVILRCVPISNHLYFYWYRQILGQKVEFLVSFYNNEISEKSEIFDDQFSVERPDGSNFTLKIRSTKLEDSAMYFCASSELWTGLYEQYFGPGTRLTVT.